One and the same sample provided the 32 T cell receptor beta chains below, sequenced in a study of blood T cell repertoires in COVID-19. Clones were read by immunoSEQ multiplex PCR, and TCRdb kept only the in-frame ones, dropping some. The sample records fewer than 350,000 clones, around 90% being singletons. The sequenced sample was PBMCs or T cells enriched from blood (not recorded which). These receptor sequences come from a middle-aged woman with acute COVID-19.

This clone came up a few times. This chain uses TRBV6-2 or TRBV6-3 with TRBJ1-6; 8 positions match TRBD1. J lost 14 bases, V lost 4 bases, and 7 bases had no gene match. This CDR3 is built from 13 residues. Germline-derived CDR1 and CDR2 are MNHEY and SVGEGT. CDR3 sequence: CASSFWTGTALHF. The CDR3 nucleotides are TGTGCCAGCAGTTTCTGGACAGGGACGGCCCTCCACTTT.

The chain uses TRBV10-3 and TRBJ2-2, with 10 bases fitting TRBD2. CDR1 is ENHRY and CDR2 is SYGVKD in the germline V gene. The CDR3 spans 15 residues. The V gene end was trimmed by 11 bases and the J gene end by 0 bases; junction bases not matched to a gene: 6. CDR3 DNA sequence: TGTGCCGCGACAACTAGCGGGACGAACACCGGGGAGCTGTTTTTT. Its translation is CAATTSGTNTGELFF.

The chain has TRBV7-3 and TRBJ1-1; D gene uncertain. Trimming removed 0 bases from V and 5 bases from J, with 7 bases in between. This CDR3 is 13 amino acids long. Germline-derived CDR1 and CDR2 are SGHTA and FQGTGA. For the CDR3, the DNA is TGTGCCAGCAGCTTAACCGGGAGTACTGAAGCTTTCTTT. It translates to CASSLTGSTEAFF.

The V call is TRBV24-1, the J call TRBJ2-1, with TRBD2 identical over 7 bases. Germline V CDR1 and CDR2: KGHDR, SFDVKD. Trimming at V came to 4 bases and at J to 4 bases, leaving 6 bases not matched to a gene. The CDR3 spans 15 residues. The CDR3 spells CATSEGGRDYNEQFF. CDR3 DNA: TGTGCCACCAGTGAGGGGGGGAGGGATTACAATGAGCAGTTCTTC.

This rearrangement joins TRBV18 to TRBJ1-3; D possibly corresponds to TRBD1 (5 bases). Germline V gene sequence: CDR1 KGHSH, CDR2 LQKENI. V shed 6 bases and J shed 0 bases, with 15 bases lying between them. CDR3 length: 16 residues. CDR3 region: CASSPGTFRSGNTIYF. In nucleotides, the CDR3 is TGTGCCAGCTCCCCCGGGACTTTCCGCTCTGGAAACACCATATATTTT.

V and J are TRBV7-8 and TRBJ2-5; D is ambiguous. V lost 5 bases and J lost 1, with 11 bases in between. This CDR3 has 14 residues. Germline V gene data show CDR1 as SGHVS and CDR2 as FQNEAQ. This chain's CDR3 is CASSARWFQETQYF. DNA for the CDR3: TGTGCCAGCAGCGCCCGGTGGTTCCAAGAGACCCAGTACTTC.

The rearrangement joins TRBV25-1 to TRBJ2-6; possibly TRBD1 for D (5 bases). Trimming stripped 6 bases from V and 1 base from J, with 19 bases between. The CDR3 sequence is 18 residues long. Germline V lookup: CDR1 MGHDK, CDR2 SYGVNS. The CDR3 reads CASSPPQGVDSGANVLTF. Here the CDR3 DNA reads TGTGCCAGCAGCCCGCCGCAGGGCGTAGATTCTGGGGCCAACGTCCTGACTTTC.

The chain links TRBV29-1 to TRBJ1-2; D remains ambiguous. The CDR3 loop spans 11 amino acids. CDR1 is SQVTM, CDR2 ANQGSEA, per germline. V was trimmed by 7 bases and J by 6 bases, leaving 12 bases between them. CDR3 region: CSGRETNGYTF. CDR3 in DNA: TGCAGCGGCCGGGAGACAAATGGCTACACCTTC.

V and J are TRBV2 and TRBJ2-6, with D perhaps matching TRBD2 (5 bases). Trimming cost V 5 bases and J 0 bases, with 8 bases left between them. The germline gives CDR1 SNHLY, CDR2 FYNNEI. This CDR3 contains 15 residues. The CDR3, as DNA: TGTGCCAGCAGTCGGAGGTACTCTGGGGCCAACGTCCTGACTTTC. This gives the protein CASSRRYSGANVLTF.

The rearrangement links TRBV18 to TRBJ1-1; D is possibly TRBD1 (6 bases). Per germline, CDR1 KGHSH and CDR2 LQKENI. The CDR3 runs to 13 residues. Deletions cut 0 bases from V and 6 bases from J, with 8 bases between. CDR3 region: CASSPPRQAEAFF. CDR3 sequence (DNA): TGTGCCAGCTCACCACCCCGACAGGCTGAAGCTTTCTTT.

The chain employs TRBV6-1 and TRBJ2-7; TRBD2 might be the D (6 bases). CDR1 MNHNS and CDR2 SASEGT come from the germline V gene. V dropped 2 bases and J dropped 6 bases, with 17 bases sitting between them. The CDR3 sequence is 15 residues long. Here the CDR3 DNA reads TGTGCCAGCAGTGAAAGGCGGGTCGCGGGAAGCGAGCAGTACTTC. It codes for CASSERRVAGSEQYF.

Remarks on this clone: Sequence at one end of the junction differs from germline and may be a read error. The V gene is TRBV7-7, the J gene TRBJ2-1, with D possibly being TRBD2 (6 bases). The CDR3 covers 16 residues. CDR1 and CDR2 (germline): SSHAT, FNYEAQ (reference sequence). The CDR3 is CASSVGSGAGYNEQFF. CDR3 DNA: TGTGCTAGCAGCGTCGGTTCGGGAGCGGGTTACAATGAGCAGTTCTTC.

The gene calls are TRBV24-1 and TRBJ1-2; 11 nucleotides match TRBD1. CDR3 length: 16 residues. The V gene end was trimmed by 2 bases and the J gene end by 4 bases; junction bases not matched to a gene: 5. Per the germline V gene, CDR1 is KGHDR and CDR2 is SFDVKD. Here the CDR3 reads CATSDSRTGGGYGYTF. As DNA, the CDR3 is TGTGCCACCAGTGATTCCCGGACAGGGGGCGGCTATGGCTACACCTTC.

The V gene is TRBV30, the J gene TRBJ1-2; 7 bases are a match to TRBD1. Germline V CDR1 and CDR2: GTSNPN, SVGIG (reference sequence). Unmatched junction bases numbered 2, after V lost 1 base and J lost 6 bases. The CDR3 is 12 residues long. The CDR3 here is CAWSAQGHGYTF. The CDR3 nucleotides read TGTGCCTGGAGTGCACAGGGGCATGGCTACACCTTC. Full variable domain (rest looked up from reference TRBV30 and TRBJ1-2): SQTIHQWPATLVQPVGSPLSLECTVEGTSNPNLYWYRQAAGRGLQLLFYSVGIGQISSEVPQNLSASRPQDRQFILSSKKLLLSDSGFYLCAWSAQGHGYTFGSGTRLTVV.

The chain joins TRBV11-1 to TRBJ2-6; the D is unclear. The CDR3 runs 13 residues. Between the trimmed V and J ends, which lost 8 bases and 1 base, there was a span of 6 bases. The germline V gene encodes CDR1 SGHAT and CDR2 FQDESV (reference sequence). This CDR3 is CASRGSGANVLTF. Written as DNA, the CDR3 is TGTGCCAGCCGAGGTTCTGGGGCCAACGTCCTGACTTTC.

This chain uses TRBV19 with TRBJ2-5, with 9 nucleotides matching TRBD1. Trimming at V came to 3 bases and at J to 2 bases, leaving 4 bases not matched to a gene. This CDR3 spans 15 amino acids. Germline V gene sequence: CDR1 LNHDA, CDR2 SQIVND (reference sequence). This CDR3 reads CASSMGTGRQETQYF. DNA for the CDR3: TGTGCCAGTAGTATGGGGACAGGGCGTCAAGAGACCCAGTACTTC.

This chain uses TRBV7-8 with TRBJ1-1; D not certain. CDR1 is SGHVS and CDR2 is FQNEAQ in the germline V gene. The V end was cut by 1 base, the J end by 2 bases, with 11 bases between. This CDR3 spans 15 amino acids. CDR3 nucleotides: TGTGCCAGCAGCTTAGATTTGGGGAGTAACACTGAAGCTTTCTTT. Protein product: CASSLDLGSNTEAFF. The complete variable domain, with remaining parts taken from reference TRBV7-8 and TRBJ1-1, reads GAGVSQSPRYKVAKRGQDVALRCDPISGHVSLFWYQQALGQGPEFLTYFQNEAQLDKSGLPSDRFFAERPEGSVSTLKIQRTQQEDSAVYLCASSLDLGSNTEAFFGQGTRLTVV.

The V gene is TRBV19, the J gene TRBJ1-1, with 12 bases matching TRBD1. The CDR3 extends over 18 amino acids. V was clipped by 6 bases and J by 1 base; unmatched bases: 12. CDR1 LNHDA and CDR2 SQIVND come from the germline V gene (reference sequence). CDR3 sequence (DNA): TGTGCCAGTAGCCCCGGCGGGGACAGGGGGCTTGCGAACACTGAAGCTTTCTTT. Protein: CASSPGGDRGLANTEAFF.

There are a few counts of this clone. Distinct nucleotide sequences in the sample also encode this CDR3. CDR3 amino acids: CASSPGGAGANVLTF. CDR3 sequence (DNA): TGTGCCAGCTCTCCAGGAGGGGCTGGGGCCAACGTCCTGACTTTC. The genes are TRBV18 and TRBJ2-6, with D possibly matching TRBD2 (6 bases). Deletions cut 6 bases from V and 2 bases from J, with 11 bases between. The germline CDR1 and CDR2 sequences are KGHSH and LQKENI. This CDR3 comprises 15 residues.

J is TRBJ1-1 and V is TRBV5-1; a weak D match, TRBD1 (5 bases). V lost 0 bases and J lost 4, with 13 bases in between. CDR3 size: 15 residues. Germline CDR1 reads SGHRS; CDR2 reads YFSETQ. The CDR3 is CASSLVGGESTEAFF. The DNA of the CDR3 is TGCGCCAGCAGCTTGGTTGGAGGGGAGAGCACTGAAGCTTTCTTT.

The gene calls are TRBV11-3 and TRBJ1-2; 9 bases line up with TRBD1. Per germline, CDR1 SGHNT and CDR2 YENEEA. This CDR3 region has 17 residues. V lost 7 bases to trimming and J lost 0 bases; unmatched junction nucleotides: 12. The CDR3 DNA follows: TGTGCCAGCACCTGGTCGACAGGGGGAGATACTAACTATGGCTACACCTTC. Translation: CASTWSTGGDTNYGYTF.

The table lists this clone with a count of one. Within the sample, other DNA sequences also encode this same CDR3. The rearrangement links TRBV5-1 to TRBJ1-5; unclear D gene. V was pared by 2 bases and J by 2 bases, with 8 bases between. The CDR3 runs 14 residues. Germline values: CDR1 SGHRS, CDR2 YFSETQ. The CDR3 region is CASSLEGGNQPQHF. CDR3 coding DNA: TGCGCCAGCAGCTTAGAAGGAGGCAATCAGCCCCAGCATTTT.

V usage is TRBV7-9 and J usage is TRBJ1-1; 10 bases agree with TRBD1. The V segment lost 4 bases and the J segment 4 bases; nucleotides outside the gene matches: 9. The CDR3 covers 16 residues. Germline CDR1 SEHNR, CDR2 FQNEAQ (reference sequence). CDR3 sequence: CASSSGQGVGGTEAFF. The CDR3 region has the DNA TGTGCCAGCAGCTCCGGACAGGGGGTGGGTGGCACTGAAGCTTTCTTT. The full variable domain, rest sourced from reference TRBV7-9 and TRBJ1-1, is DTGVSQNPRHKITKRGQNVTFRCDPISEHNRLYWYRQTLGQGPEFLTYFQNEAQLEKSRLLSDRFSAERPKGSFSTLEIQRTEQGDSAMYLCASSSGQGVGGTEAFFGQGTRLTVV.

This clone was recorded only once. V and J are TRBV25-1 and TRBJ2-7; TRBD1 matches 11 bases. The length of the CDR3 is 16 residues. With V trimmed by 4 bases and J by 3 bases, 8 bases remained unmatched. CDR1 MGHDK and CDR2 SYGVNS come from the germline V gene. For the CDR3, the DNA is TGTGCCAGCAGTGGTGTTGTAGGGACAGGGGGCTACGAGCAGTACTTC. Its protein is CASSGVVGTGGYEQYF.

Comments on this clone: This specimen includes other DNA sequences encoding the same CDR3. This chain joins TRBV10-3 and TRBJ2-5; 15 positions match TRBD2. The CDR3 sequence is 15 residues long. Per the germline V gene, CDR1 is ENHRY and CDR2 is SYGVKD. V lost 4 bases to trimming and J lost 4 bases; unmatched junction nucleotides: 1. The CDR3 loop reads CAISGGLAGGETQYF. The CDR3 DNA sequence: TGTGCCATCAGTGGGGGACTAGCGGGAGGAGAGACCCAGTACTTC.

This clone was detected only once. The rearrangement joins TRBV3-1 (or the pseudogene TRBV3-2) to TRBJ1-2; TRBD1 agrees at 9 bases. CDR1 and CDR2 from the germline V gene are LGHDT and YNNKEL (reference sequence). This CDR3 has 16 amino acids. Germline trimming cut 1 base from V and 4 bases from J; bases unmatched to any gene: 7. CDR3 loop: CASSQVGTGIFYGYTF. The CDR3 DNA reads TGTGCCAGCAGCCAAGTAGGGACAGGGATCTTCTATGGCTACACCTTC.

About this clone: This specimen includes other DNA sequences encoding the same CDR3. This chain uses TRBV2 with TRBJ1-1, with D unclear. The germline V and J ends were trimmed by 6 bases and 0 bases, with 8 bases remaining between them. CDR3 length: 13 amino acids. The germline V gene encodes CDR1 SNHLY and CDR2 FYNNEI. CDR3 DNA sequence: TGTGCCAGCAGCGGCGAGGTGAACACTGAAGCTTTCTTT. This codes for CASSGEVNTEAFF.

This rearrangement joins TRBV18 to TRBJ1-5; D is unresolved. Germline CDR1 KGHSH, CDR2 LQKENI. Trimming took 4 bases from V and 2 from J, leaving 9 bases between them. This CDR3 is built from 14 residues. The CDR3 nucleotides are TGTGCCAGCTCACTCATCGAGGGCAATCAGCCCCAGCATTTT. Translation: CASSLIEGNQPQHF.

The CDR3 sequence: CASSTGLRATGELFF. The CDR3 DNA reads as TGTGCCAGCTCAACTGGACTACGTGCCACCGGGGAGCTGTTTTTT. The chain has TRBV18 and TRBJ2-2, with a tentative D call TRBD2 (6 bases). In germline, CDR1 is KGHSH, CDR2 LQKENI. The V gene lost 5 bases and the J gene lost 4 bases, with 14 bases spanning the gap. The CDR3 runs to 15 residues.

This clone is a singleton in its sample. The chain has TRBV18 and TRBJ2-7, with D uncertain. The CDR3 spans 14 residues. The V end lost 6 bases, the J end lost 2 bases, and 14 bases lay between the germline ends. Germline V lookup: CDR1 KGHSH, CDR2 LQKENI. The CDR3 is CASSPDTDPYEQYF. The CDR3 DNA follows: TGTGCCAGCTCTCCTGACACGGATCCCTACGAGCAGTACTTC. Supplemented by reference TRBV18 and TRBJ2-7, the full variable domain reads NAGVMQNPRHLVRRRGQEARLRCSPMKGHSHVYWYRQLPEEGLKFMVYLQKENIIDESGMPKERFSAEFPKEGPSILRIQQVVRGDSAAYFCASSPDTDPYEQYFGPGTRLTVT.

The gene calls are TRBV5-5 and TRBJ1-2, with D tentatively TRBD1 (6 bases). V lost 4 bases and J 4 bases, leaving 23 bases between the germline ends. This CDR3 contains 17 residues. Germline lookup yields CDR1 SGHKS and CDR2 YYEKEE (reference sequence). The CDR3 sequence: CASSRIDWDIQTYGYTF. CDR3 DNA: TGTGCCAGCAGCCGTATCGACTGGGACATTCAAACCTATGGCTACACCTTC.

The rearrangement joins TRBV28 to TRBJ1-2; D ambiguous. CDR3 length equals 14 residues. Between the trimmed V and J ends, which lost 2 bases and 8 bases, there was a span of 15 bases. Germline loops: CDR1 MDHEN, CDR2 SYDVKM. The chain's CDR3 is CASSLVSSAGGYTF. The CDR3 DNA sequence: TGTGCCAGCAGTTTAGTCAGCTCAGCGGGCGGCTACACCTTC.